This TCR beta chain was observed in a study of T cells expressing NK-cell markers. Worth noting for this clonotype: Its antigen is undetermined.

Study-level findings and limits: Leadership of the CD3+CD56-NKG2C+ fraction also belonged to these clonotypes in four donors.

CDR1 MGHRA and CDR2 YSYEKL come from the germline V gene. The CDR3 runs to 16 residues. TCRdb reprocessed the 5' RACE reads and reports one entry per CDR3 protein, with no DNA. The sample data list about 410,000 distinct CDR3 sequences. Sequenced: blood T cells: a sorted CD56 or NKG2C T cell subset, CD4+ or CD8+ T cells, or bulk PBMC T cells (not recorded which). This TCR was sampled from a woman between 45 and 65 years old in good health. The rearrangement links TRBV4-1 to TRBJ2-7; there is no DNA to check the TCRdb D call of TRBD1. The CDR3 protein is CASSQDGAGVTYEQYF.